This T cell receptor (beta chain) was recorded in a study of T cell responses to AZD1222 COVID-19 vaccine. Regarding this clone: Its specificity is unknown.

Sequencing was performed with immunoSEQ multiplex PCR; in TCRdb, only in-frame clones are kept and a portion is missing. The data show 90,000 to 120,000 clones, with 89% seen just once and 3% to 3.5% held by the top ten. Study-level points and caveats: The reported proportion of spike-specific TCRs targeting unmutated variant regions was nearly half. None of the repertoires were sampled until the peak T cell response had passed.

The clonotype comes from an adult in good health. The material sequenced was peripheral blood, taken on day 0 of MenACWY control vaccination.

CDR3 sequence: CAWLRPRQGSGNTIYF. The CDR3 DNA follows: TGTGCCTGGCTCCGACCCCGGCAGGGCTCCGGAAACACCATATATTTT. The chain carries TRBV30 and TRBJ1-3, with D possibly matching TRBD1 (5 bases). V was cut by 5 bases and J by 4 bases, with 21 bases left in between. From germline, CDR1 is GTSNPN and CDR2 SVGIG (reference sequence). This CDR3 is 16 amino acids long.